This T cell receptor (beta chain) was obtained from a study of radiation and T cells in renal cell carcinoma. Time point indicated: blood 4 weeks post-SBRT, at nephrectomy. Treatment of the sample: 15 Gy SBRT to primary tumor, nephrectomy 4 weeks later. Clones were read by immunoSEQ multiplex PCR, and TCRdb kept only the in-frame ones, dropping some. The sample records approximately 65,000 clones, roughly 80% being singletons. This CDR3 is built from 15 residues. The J segment lost 5 bases and the V segment lost 4 bases, leaving 11 bases of the junction unmatched. Germline V lookup: CDR1 SGHNT, CDR2 YYREEE (reference sequence). Study conclusions and caveats: In blood, top tumor clones expanded by 2 weeks, shrinking by 4.

This clone has just one count. Its target is unknown. The sequenced sample was blood, obtained from a patient whose treatment included radiotherapy and nephrectomy. The rearrangement uses TRBV5-4 and TRBJ2-7; 8 bases are a match to TRBD1. This receptor was taken from a man aged 60 to 75 with renal cell carcinoma. CDR3 DNA: TGTGCCAGCAGCGTCTCCGGGACAGGAATCCACGAGCAGTACTTC. Translating it yields CASSVSGTGIHEQYF.